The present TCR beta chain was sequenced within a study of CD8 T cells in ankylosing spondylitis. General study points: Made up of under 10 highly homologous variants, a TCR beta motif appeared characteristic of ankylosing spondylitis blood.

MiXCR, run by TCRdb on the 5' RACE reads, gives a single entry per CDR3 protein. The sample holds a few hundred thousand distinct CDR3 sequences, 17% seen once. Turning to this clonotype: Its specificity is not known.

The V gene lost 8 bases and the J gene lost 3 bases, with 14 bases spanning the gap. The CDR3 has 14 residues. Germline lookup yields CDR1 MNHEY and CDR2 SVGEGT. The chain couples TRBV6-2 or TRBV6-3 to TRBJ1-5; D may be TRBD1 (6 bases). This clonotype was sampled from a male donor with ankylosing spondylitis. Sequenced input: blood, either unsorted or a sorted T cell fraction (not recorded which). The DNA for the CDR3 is TGTGCCAGCTGCGGACAGCACAACAATCAGCCCCAGCATTTT. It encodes CASCGQHNNQPQHF.